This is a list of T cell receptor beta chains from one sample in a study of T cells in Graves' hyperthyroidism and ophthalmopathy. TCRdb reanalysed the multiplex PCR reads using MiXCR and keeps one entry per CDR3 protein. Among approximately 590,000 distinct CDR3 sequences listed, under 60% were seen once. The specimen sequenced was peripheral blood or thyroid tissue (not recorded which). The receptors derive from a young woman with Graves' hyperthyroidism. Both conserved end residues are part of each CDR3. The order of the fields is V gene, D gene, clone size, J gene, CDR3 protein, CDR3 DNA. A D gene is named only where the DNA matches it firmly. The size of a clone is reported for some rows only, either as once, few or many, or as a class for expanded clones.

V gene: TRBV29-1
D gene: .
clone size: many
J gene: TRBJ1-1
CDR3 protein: CSFGGREAFF
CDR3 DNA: TGCAGCTTTGGGGGGCGTGAAGCTTTCTTT

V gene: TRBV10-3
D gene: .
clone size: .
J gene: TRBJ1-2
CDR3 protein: CAITATLNYGYTF
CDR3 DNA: TGTGCCATCACAGCGACGCTTAACTATGGCTACACCTTC

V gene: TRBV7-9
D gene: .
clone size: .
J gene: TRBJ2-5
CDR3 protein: CASSLTAGSLQETQYF
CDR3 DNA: TGTGCCAGCAGCTTAACGGCGGGCAGCCTACAAGAGACCCAGTACTTC

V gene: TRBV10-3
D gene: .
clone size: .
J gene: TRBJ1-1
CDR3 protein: CAISAPGGYGTEAFF
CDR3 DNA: TGTGCCATCAGCGCCCCGGGAGGGTATGGCACTGAAGCTTTCTTT

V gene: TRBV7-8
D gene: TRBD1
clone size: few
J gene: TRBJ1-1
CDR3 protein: CASTSRYRGREAFF
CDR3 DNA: TGTGCCAGCACCTCCCGTTACAGGGGGCGCGAAGCTTTCTTT

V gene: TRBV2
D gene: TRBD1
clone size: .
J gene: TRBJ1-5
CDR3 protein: CASSRQGFNQPQHF
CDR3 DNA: TGTGCCAGCTCCCGACAGGGGTTCAATCAGCCCCAGCATTTT

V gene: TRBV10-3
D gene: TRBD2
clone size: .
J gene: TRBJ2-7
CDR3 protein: CAIRGTSARAGDYEQYF
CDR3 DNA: TGTGCCATCCGCGGGACTAGCGCACGGGCAGGGGACTACGAGCAGTACTTC

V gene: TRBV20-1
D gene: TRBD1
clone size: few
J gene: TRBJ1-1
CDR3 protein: CSASTRDRETEAFF
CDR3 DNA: TGCAGTGCTAGCACTAGGGACAGGGAGACTGAAGCTTTCTTT

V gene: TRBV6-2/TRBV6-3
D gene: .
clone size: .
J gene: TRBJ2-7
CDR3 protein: CASSYSGSCEQYF
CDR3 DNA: TGTGCCAGCAGTTACTCCGGCTCCTGCGAGCAGTACTTC

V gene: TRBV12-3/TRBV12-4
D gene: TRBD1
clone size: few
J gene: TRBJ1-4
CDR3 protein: CASRVQGNEKLFF
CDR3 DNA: TGTGCCAGCAGGGTACAGGGGAATGAAAAACTGTTTTTT

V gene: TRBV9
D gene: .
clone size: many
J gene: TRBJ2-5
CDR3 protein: CASSDRWSGETQYF
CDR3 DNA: TGTGCCAGCAGCGACCGATGGTCAGGAGAGACCCAGTACTTC

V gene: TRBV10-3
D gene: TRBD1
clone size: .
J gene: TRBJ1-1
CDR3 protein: CASGNGQALNTEAFF
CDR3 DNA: TGTGCCAGCGGAAATGGACAGGCCTTGAACACTGAAGCTTTCTTT

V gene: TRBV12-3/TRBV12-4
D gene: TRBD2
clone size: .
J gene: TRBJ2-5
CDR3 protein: CASSYSGTKTQYF
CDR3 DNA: TGTGCCAGCAGTTATAGCGGGACTAAGACCCAGTACTTC

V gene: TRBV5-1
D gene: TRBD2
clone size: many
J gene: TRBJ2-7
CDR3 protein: CASSYAKGLGTYEQYF
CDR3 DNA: TGCGCCAGCAGCTATGCGAAGGGACTAGGAACCTACGAGCAGTACTTC

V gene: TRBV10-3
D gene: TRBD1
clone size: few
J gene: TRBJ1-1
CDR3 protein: CAIRSGTGNPMNTEAFF
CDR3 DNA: TGTGCCATCAGATCCGGGACAGGGAACCCCATGAACACTGAAGCTTTCTTT

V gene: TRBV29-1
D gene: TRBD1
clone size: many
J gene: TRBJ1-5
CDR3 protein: CSESGQGYSNQPQHF
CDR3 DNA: TGCAGCGAATCGGGACAGGGATATAGCAATCAGCCCCAGCATTTT

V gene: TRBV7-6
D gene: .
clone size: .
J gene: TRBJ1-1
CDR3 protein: CASSLLDGNTEAFF
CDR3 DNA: TGTGCCAGCAGCCTACTGGACGGGAACACTGAAGCTTTCTTT

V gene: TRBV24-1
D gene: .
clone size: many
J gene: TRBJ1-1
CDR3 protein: CATEQGTEAFF
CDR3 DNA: TGTGCCACCGAGCAGGGGACTGAAGCTTTCTTT

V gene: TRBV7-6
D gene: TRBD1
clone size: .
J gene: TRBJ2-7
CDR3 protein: CASSSIDRVLYEQYF
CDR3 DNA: TGTGCCAGCAGCTCGATCGACAGGGTCTTATACGAGCAGTACTTC

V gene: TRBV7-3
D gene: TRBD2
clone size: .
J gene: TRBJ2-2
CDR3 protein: CASSFTSGSTGELFF
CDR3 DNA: TGTGCCAGCAGCTTTACTAGCGGGAGTACCGGGGAGCTGTTTTTT

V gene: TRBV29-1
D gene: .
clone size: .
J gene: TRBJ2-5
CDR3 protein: CSGRTAGQETQYF
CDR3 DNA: TGCAGCGGACGGACAGCGGGTCAAGAGACCCAGTACTTC

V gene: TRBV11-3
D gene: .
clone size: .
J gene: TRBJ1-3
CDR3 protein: CASSILTDLSGNTIYF
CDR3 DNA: TGTGCCAGCAGTATATTGACGGACCTCTCTGGAAACACCATATATTTT

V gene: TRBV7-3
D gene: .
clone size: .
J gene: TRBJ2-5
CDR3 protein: CASSLSGIYRETQYF
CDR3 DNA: TGTGCCAGCAGCTTAAGCGGTATTTATCGAGAGACCCAGTACTTC

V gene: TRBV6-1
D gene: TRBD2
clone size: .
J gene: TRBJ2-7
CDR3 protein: CASSTRLAGGYEQYF
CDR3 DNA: TGTGCCAGCAGTACCAGACTAGCGGGAGGGTACGAGCAGTACTTC

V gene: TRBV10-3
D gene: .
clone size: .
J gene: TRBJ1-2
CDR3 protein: CASSHYRLYGYTF
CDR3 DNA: TGTGCCAGCTCTCATTATAGGTTATATGGCTACACCTTC

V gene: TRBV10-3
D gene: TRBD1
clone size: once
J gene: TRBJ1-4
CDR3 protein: CAISEQTGVGEKLFF
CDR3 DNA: TGTGCCATCAGTGAGCAGACAGGGGTTGGTGAAAAACTGTTTTTT

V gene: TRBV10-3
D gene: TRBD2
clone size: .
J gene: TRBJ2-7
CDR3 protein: CAIVASGLNSYEQYF
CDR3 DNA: TGTGCCATAGTGGCTAGCGGGTTGAACTCCTACGAGCAGTACTTC

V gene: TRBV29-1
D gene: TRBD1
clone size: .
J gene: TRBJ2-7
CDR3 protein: CSANRGARYEQYF
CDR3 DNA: TGCAGCGCTAACAGGGGAGCCCGCTACGAGCAGTACTTC

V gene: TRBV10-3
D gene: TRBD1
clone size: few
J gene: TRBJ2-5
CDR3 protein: CASSYSGTEETQYF
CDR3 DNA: TGTGCCAGCAGTTACTCGGGGACAGAAGAGACCCAGTACTTC

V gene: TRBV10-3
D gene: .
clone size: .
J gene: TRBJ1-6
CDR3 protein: CAISELAGLVNSPLHF
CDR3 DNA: TGTGCCATCAGTGAGTTGGCAGGATTAGTCAATTCACCCCTCCACTTT

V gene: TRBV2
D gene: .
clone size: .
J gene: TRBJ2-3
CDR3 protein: CASSPQGTDTQYF
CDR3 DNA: TGTGCCAGCAGTCCACAGGGCACAGATACGCAGTATTTT

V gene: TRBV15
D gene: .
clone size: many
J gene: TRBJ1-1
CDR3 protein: CATKFGGRANTEAFF
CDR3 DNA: TGTGCCACCAAGTTCGGTGGGAGGGCGAACACTGAAGCTTTCTTT